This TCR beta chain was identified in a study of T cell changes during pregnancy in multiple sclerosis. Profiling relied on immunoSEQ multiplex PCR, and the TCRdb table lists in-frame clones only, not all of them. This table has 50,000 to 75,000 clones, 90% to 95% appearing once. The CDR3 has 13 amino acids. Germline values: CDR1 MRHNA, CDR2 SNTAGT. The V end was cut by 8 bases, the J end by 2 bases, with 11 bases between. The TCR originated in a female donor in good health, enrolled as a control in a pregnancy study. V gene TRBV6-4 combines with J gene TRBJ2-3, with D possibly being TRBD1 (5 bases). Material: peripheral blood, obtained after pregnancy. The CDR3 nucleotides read TGTGCCAGCGGGGCAGGGCACACAGATACGCAGTATTTT. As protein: CASGAGHTDTQYF.